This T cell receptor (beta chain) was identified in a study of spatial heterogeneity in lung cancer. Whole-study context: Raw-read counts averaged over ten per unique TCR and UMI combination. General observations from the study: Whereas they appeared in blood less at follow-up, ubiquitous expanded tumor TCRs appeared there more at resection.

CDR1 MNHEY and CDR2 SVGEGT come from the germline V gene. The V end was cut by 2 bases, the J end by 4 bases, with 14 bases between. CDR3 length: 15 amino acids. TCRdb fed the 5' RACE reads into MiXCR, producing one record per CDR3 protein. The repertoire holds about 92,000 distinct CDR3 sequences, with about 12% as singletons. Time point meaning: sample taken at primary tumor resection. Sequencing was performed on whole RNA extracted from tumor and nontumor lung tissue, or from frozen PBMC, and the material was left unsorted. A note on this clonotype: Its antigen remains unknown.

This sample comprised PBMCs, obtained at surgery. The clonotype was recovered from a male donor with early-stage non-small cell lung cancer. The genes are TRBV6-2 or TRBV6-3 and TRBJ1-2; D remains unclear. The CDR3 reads CASSYGRTGSYGYTF. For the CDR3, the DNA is TGTGCCAGCAGTTACGGCAGGACTGGAAGCTATGGCTACACCTTC.